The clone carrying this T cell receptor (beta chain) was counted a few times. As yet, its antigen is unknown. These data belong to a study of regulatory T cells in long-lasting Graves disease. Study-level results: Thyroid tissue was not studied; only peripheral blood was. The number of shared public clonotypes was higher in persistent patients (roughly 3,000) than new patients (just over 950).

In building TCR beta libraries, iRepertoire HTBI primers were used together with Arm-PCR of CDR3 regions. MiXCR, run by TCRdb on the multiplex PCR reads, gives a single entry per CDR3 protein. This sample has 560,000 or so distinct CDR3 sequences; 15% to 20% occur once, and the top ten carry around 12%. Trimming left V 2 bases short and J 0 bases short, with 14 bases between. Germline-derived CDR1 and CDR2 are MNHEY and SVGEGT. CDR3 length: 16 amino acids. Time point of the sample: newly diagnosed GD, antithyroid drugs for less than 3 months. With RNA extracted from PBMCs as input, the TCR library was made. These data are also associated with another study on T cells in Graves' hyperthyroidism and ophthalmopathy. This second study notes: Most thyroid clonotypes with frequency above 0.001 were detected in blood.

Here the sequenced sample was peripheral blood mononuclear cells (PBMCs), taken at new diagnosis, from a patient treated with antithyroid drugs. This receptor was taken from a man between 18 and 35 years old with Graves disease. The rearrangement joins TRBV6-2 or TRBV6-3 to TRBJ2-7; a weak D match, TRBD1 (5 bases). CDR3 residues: CASSYGARTFSYEQYF. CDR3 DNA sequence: TGTGCCAGCAGTTACGGGGCCAGGACCTTCTCCTACGAGCAGTACTTC.